This T cell receptor beta chain was obtained from a study of blood T cells in healthy people across ages. This clonotype was seen only a few times. What it binds is unknown. Germline lookup yields CDR1 ENHRY and CDR2 SYGVKD. Trimming cost V 5 bases and J 4 bases; bases outside gene matches: 7. This CDR3 region has 14 residues. General study results and limits: The diversity estimates, figures obtained from one million T cells, were considered underestimates. Compared with aged donors, long-lived donors showed fewer expanded clones, suggesting selection.

The authors ran a second PCR of about 6 to 12 cycles using a sample-barcoded 5' primer and a J-beta primer mix. A template-switch adaptor containing 12 random nucleotides labeled each cDNA molecule. A single record per CDR3 protein comes from TCRdb applying MiXCR to the 5' RACE reads. The sample lists 1.5 million to 1.8 million distinct CDR3 sequences, 40% to 45% occurring once. The sequence was obtained from a young woman in good health. The chain is built from TRBV10-3 and TRBJ2-7; 8 bases are a match to TRBD1. The sequenced sample consisted of blood. The CDR3: CAISSGTGDYEQYF. The CDR3, as DNA: TGTGCCATCAGTTCCGGGACAGGAGATTACGAGCAGTACTTC.